The T cell receptor (beta chain) under discussion was sequenced for a study of CD8 T cells in ankylosing spondylitis. Points from the study as a whole: It appeared that ankylosing spondylitis blood was characterized by a TCR beta motif of several highly homologous variants. Reportedly, disease-linked clones are significantly enriched in ankylosing spondylitis patients' matched synovial fluid.

With molecular barcodes, quantitative 5'-RACE was used to make the TCR beta libraries. Each CDR3 protein is one row after TCRdb ran MiXCR on the 5' RACE reads. The table shows about 440,000 distinct CDR3 sequences, with roughly 17% occurring only once. A note on this clonotype: What it recognizes is unknown.

The CDR3 length is 14 residues. Germline V gene sequence: CDR1 SGHRS, CDR2 YFSETQ. The V end lost 5 bases, the J end lost 2 bases, and 14 bases lay between the germline ends. The chain has TRBV5-1 and TRBJ2-7; D is possibly TRBD2 (6 bases). The clonotype comes from a male donor with ankylosing spondylitis. The sample was blood, either unsorted or a sorted T cell fraction (not recorded which). CDR3 bases: TGCGCCAGCAGATCTTTGGCGGGAACCTACGAGCAGTACTTC. Translating gives CASRSLAGTYEQYF.